This TCR beta chain was recorded in a study of shared clonotypes between healthy human individuals. The assay was run at deep level. The assay was immunoSEQ multiplex PCR, and TCRdb's table has in-frame clones only and misses some. The sample has about 2.3 million clones; over 85% are singletons. The CDR3 totals 16 residues. CDR1 and CDR2 from the germline V gene are MDHEN and SYDVKM. V was trimmed by 1 base and J by 3 bases, leaving 12 bases between them. The sequence derives from a man between 18 and 35 years old in good health. Some clones in this sample may be carry-over from other donors' samples. What was sequenced was naive CD4+ T cells from PBMCs. Subset indicated: CD45RA+ positively selected. The chain uses TRBV28 and TRBJ1-4; D not resolved. CDR3: CASSLSGAAANEKLFF. The CDR3 DNA reads TGTGCCAGCAGTTTATCCGGCGCGGCGGCTAATGAAAAACTGTTTTTT.